This is a list of T cell receptor beta chains from one sample in a study of T-cell memory formation after mild COVID-19. One entry per CDR3 protein results from TCRdb running MiXCR on the 5' RACE reads. The sample includes roughly 130,000 distinct CDR3 sequences, 5% to 6.5% of them seen just once. Sequencing was done on a sample of PBMCs or a T cell subset sorted from them (not recorded which). The receptor set was obtained from an adult woman who had mild COVID-19 (a few samples of this study predate the infection). Cell type and time point are not known. CDR3s include the opening cysteine and the closing phenylalanine or tryptophan. A D gene is named only where the DNA matches it firmly. Not every row has a clone size; where given, it reads once, few, many or a size class.

>TRBJ2-7|.|many|TRBV7-6
TGTGCCAGCAGCTCCGAGCCCTCCTACGAGCAGTACTTC
CASSSEPSYEQYF
>TRBJ1-4|.|many|TRBV12-3/TRBV12-4
TGTGCCAGCAGTGCACTTAAAGGGGGGGTAGGCGGACTGTTTTTT
CASSALKGGVGGLFF
>TRBJ1-2|.|.|TRBV7-8
TGTGCCAGCAGCTTAGGGGGGGCGCAAGGCTACACCTTC
CASSLGGAQGYTF
>TRBJ2-7|.|many|TRBV7-2
TGTGCCAGGCCACCGGGGGCCTTCCGAGACTACGAGCAGTACTTC
CARPPGAFRDYEQYF
>TRBJ2-7|TRBD2|many|TRBV5-1
TGCGCCAGCAGCCCGGGACTAGGTTACTACGAGCAGTACTTC
CASSPGLGYYEQYF
>TRBJ1-3|.|few|TRBV5-6
TGTGCCAGCAGCTTGCTGGGGACACAACTTTCTGGAAACACCATATATTTT
CASSLLGTQLSGNTIYF
>TRBJ2-1|TRBD2|.|TRBV24-1
TGTGCCACGCGGGGGGGTTTCGGTGAGCAGTTCTTC
CATRGGFGEQFF
>TRBJ1-5|TRBD1|few|TRBV20-1
TGCAGTGCTAGAGATGGGCGACAGGGGGCGAGTCAGCCCCAGCATTTT
CSARDGRQGASQPQHF
>TRBJ1-2|TRBD1|.|TRBV12-3/TRBV12-4
TGTGCCAGCAGTTTAGCGGGGGCACAGGGGACCTATGGCTACACCTTC
CASSLAGAQGTYGYTF
>TRBJ2-2|.|once|TRBV19
TGTGCCAGTAGTCCACGGAGTGGCGGGGAGCTGTTTTTT
CASSPRSGGELFF
>TRBJ2-7|.|many|TRBV20-1
TGCAGTGCTACAGGGCCAAGGGGGAGAGATGACGAGCAGTACTTC
CSATGPRGRDDEQYF
>TRBJ2-7|TRBD1|.|TRBV10-3
TGTGCCATCAGTGAGCCTGGACAGGGCTACGAGCAGTACTTC
CAISEPGQGYEQYF
>TRBJ2-6|.|.|TRBV7-9
TGTGCCAGCAGCTTAGTTCACTCTGGGGCCAACGTCCTGACTTTC
CASSLVHSGANVLTF
>TRBJ2-5|.|many|TRBV7-3
TGTGCCAGCAGCCCCGATCGGGGAGAGACCCAGTACTTC
CASSPDRGETQYF
>TRBJ2-6|.|.|TRBV5-5
TGTGCCAGCAGAACCGGGACTGCTATGCGTGGGGCCAACGTCCTGACTTTC
CASRTGTAMRGANVLTF
>TRBJ1-1|.|.|TRBV12-3/TRBV12-4
TGTGCCAGCACCACGGCCCAGGGCACTGAAGCTTTCTTT
CASTTAQGTEAFF
>TRBJ1-4|.|many|TRBV20-1
TGCAGTGCTAGAGATTCAAGTCGGGACTCCTCCGAAAAACTGTTTTTT
CSARDSSRDSSEKLFF
>TRBJ2-7|TRBD1|few|TRBV20-1
TGCAGTGCTAGAAGGGGACAGGGGACGGGCGAGCAGTACTTC
CSARRGQGTGEQYF
>TRBJ2-7|.|many|TRBV6-4
TGTGCCAGCAGTGACTACGAGCAGTACTTC
CASSDYEQYF
>TRBJ2-7|.|few|TRBV6-5
TGTGCCAGCAGTCGTCTAGCGAGCAACTACGAGCAGTACTTC
CASSRLASNYEQYF
>TRBJ2-3|.|many|TRBV29-1
TGCAGCGTCCTTCGGGCCGATGCGGAAGGGGCGCAGTATTTT
CSVLRADAEGAQYF
>TRBJ2-5|.|many|TRBV7-3
TGTGCCAGCAGCCTAGGCCCTCCCGGGGGGACCCAGTACTTC
CASSLGPPGGTQYF
>TRBJ1-2|.|few|TRBV9
TGTGCCAGCAGCCCGCGAACGATTGGCTATGGCTACACCTTC
CASSPRTIGYGYTF
>TRBJ2-4|.|.|TRBV4-3
TGCGCCAGCAGCCCTTATTTAGGACGGCTAGCCAAAAACATTCAGTACTTC
CASSPYLGRLAKNIQYF
>TRBJ2-3|.|few|TRBV5-5
TGTGCCAGCAGCTTGTGGCAGGGCCTACCCACAGATACGCAGTATTTT
CASSLWQGLPTDTQYF
>TRBJ1-4|.|few|TRBV12-3/TRBV12-4
TGTGCCAGCAGTTTTGGGTCAGGGGCGCCTGAAAAACTGTTTTTT
CASSFGSGAPEKLFF
>TRBJ2-1|.|.|TRBV6-2/TRBV6-3
TGTGCCAGCAGCCCCGGCGGGAACTACAATGAGCAGTTCTTC
CASSPGGNYNEQFF
>TRBJ2-2|.|few|TRBV5-1
TGCGCCAGCAGCCTGGGGAGGGACAGGTCGAACACCGGGGAGCTGTTTTTT
CASSLGRDRSNTGELFF
>TRBJ1-2|.|few|TRBV24-1
TGTGCCACCAGCAACCGCCAGGGTCCCTATGGCTACACCTTC
CATSNRQGPYGYTF
>TRBJ2-1|TRBD2|few|TRBV14
TGTGCCAGCAGCCCCAGGGGGCGCGGGCTAGCGGGAGACAATGAGCAGTTCTTC
CASSPRGRGLAGDNEQFF
>TRBJ1-1|TRBD1|few|TRBV7-9
TGTGCCAGCGGGGACAGACGGAACACTGAAGCTTTCTTT
CASGDRRNTEAFF
>TRBJ1-1|.|few|TRBV12-3/TRBV12-4
TGTGCCAGCACCAAGGACAGCCCCTACACTGAAGCTTTCTTT
CASTKDSPYTEAFF
>TRBJ2-2|.|few|TRBV12-3/TRBV12-4
TGTGCCAGTAGACGGCAGAGCAACACCGGGGAGCTGTTTTTT
CASRRQSNTGELFF
>TRBJ2-2|.|.|TRBV3-1
TGTGCCAGCAGCCAAGGACTCGACGGGGAGCTGTTTTTT
CASSQGLDGELFF
>TRBJ2-5|.|few|TRBV2
TGTGCCAGCAGTGGCGGGAATAGCTTTTTCCAAGAGACCCAGTACTTC
CASSGGNSFFQETQYF
>TRBJ2-4|TRBD2|.|TRBV2
TGTGCCAGCCTTCCCGCGGGGGGATCAAAAGCCAAAAACATTCAGTACTTC
CASLPAGGSKAKNIQYF
>TRBJ2-3|.|.|TRBV9
TGTGCCAGCAGCCATCGGGCTAGGGGTGGCACAGATACGCAGTATTTT
CASSHRARGGTDTQYF
>TRBJ2-7|TRBD1|few|TRBV5-1
TGCGCCAGCAGCCCCCCCTTAGGGACAGGGGGTTACGAGCAGTACTTC
CASSPPLGTGGYEQYF
>TRBJ2-3|.|few|TRBV4-3
TGCGCCAGCAGCCAAGATTCCTTTTCCACAGATACGCAGTATTTT
CASSQDSFSTDTQYF
>TRBJ2-2|.|few|TRBV7-2
TGTGCCAGCACTAAAACGGAGACGGTGGTCACCGGGGAGCTGTTTTTT
CASTKTETVVTGELFF
>TRBJ1-1|.|few|TRBV5-6
TGTGCCAGCAGCGCGACCGGGACCAAAGTTGAAGCTTTCTTT
CASSATGTKVEAFF
>TRBJ2-5|.|few|TRBV6-5
TGTGCCAGCAGTTATCGGGGGCTGGGGGAGACCCAGTACTTC
CASSYRGLGETQYF
>TRBJ2-7|TRBD2|.|TRBV20-1
TGCAGTGCCACTCGGAGCGGGAGGGCCAGCGAGCAGTACTTC
CSATRSGRASEQYF
>TRBJ2-7|.|many|TRBV6-6
TGTGCCAGCAGAAGACCGGGCTCCCAAGGCTACGAGCAGTACTTC
CASRRPGSQGYEQYF
>TRBJ2-1|.|few|TRBV7-2
TGTGCCAGCAGCAAAGAGATCTCGGGCTACAATGAGCAGTTCTTC
CASSKEISGYNEQFF
>TRBJ1-5|.|.|TRBV12-3/TRBV12-4
TGTGCCAGCAGTCCCGGACGGAATTGGGCGCCCCAGCATTTT
CASSPGRNWAPQHF
>TRBJ2-7|.|many|TRBV5-1
TGCGCCAGCAGCCTCTCGGCAGGTACCTACGAGCAGTACTTC
CASSLSAGTYEQYF
>TRBJ1-4|TRBD1|many|TRBV5-1
TGCGCCAGCAGCTCCGGGACAGGGGGAAACAATGAAAAACTGTTTTTT
CASSSGTGGNNEKLFF
>TRBJ2-3|.|.|TRBV20-1
TGCAGTGCTTCCCGACTGGTTATTAGCACAGATACGCAGTATTTT
CSASRLVISTDTQYF
>TRBJ2-1|.|few|TRBV5-1
TGCGCCAGCAGCTCCGACTACCAAGGGGGCAATGAGCAGTTCTTC
CASSSDYQGGNEQFF
>TRBJ1-5|.|.|TRBV24-1
TGTGCCACCAGTGATTCCACAGGGACGGGGCAGCCCCAGCATTTT
CATSDSTGTGQPQHF
>TRBJ2-3|.|.|TRBV20-1
TGCAGTGCTAGAGGGGCAGTGGTGGCAGATACGCAGTATTTT
CSARGAVVADTQYF
>TRBJ2-7|TRBD2|many|TRBV28
TGTGCCAGCAGAGGACTAGCGGTTTACTACGAGCAGTACTTC
CASRGLAVYYEQYF
>TRBJ1-5|.|.|TRBV12-3/TRBV12-4
TGTGCCAGCAGTTCCGAATGGGAGCCCCAGCATTTT
CASSSEWEPQHF
>TRBJ2-2|.|.|TRBV24-1
TGTGCCACCAGTGATTTTATTCAGGGTTCAAGGACAACGAGCCGGACCGGGGAGCTGTTTTTT
CATSDFIQGSRTTSRTGELFF
>TRBJ2-5|.|many|TRBV10-3
TGTGCCATCAGTGAGGGTGGAGAGACCCAGTACTTC
CAISEGGETQYF
>TRBJ2-3|TRBD2|many|TRBV18
TGTGCCAGCTCACCATTATCGGGGGGAGAAACGCAGTATTTT
CASSPLSGGETQYF